This T cell receptor beta chain was retrieved from a study of cytomegalovirus exposure and HLA in healthy donors. The study, taken as a whole, reports: Trimming of TCR beta V- and J-genes showed a link, identified in a later analysis, to a missense DCLRE1C variant. Later analysis suggested most CMV-associated TCR beta chains were HLA-restricted. Most TCR sequences were rare, but some public TCRs occurred in many donors.

This PCR relied on a set of 60 Vbeta primers and 13 Jbeta primers. Profiled with immunoSEQ multiplex PCR; TCRdb holds only in-frame clones, not every one. Of roughly 100,000 clones in the sample, 69% were seen once. CDR3 length equals 15 residues. Looked up from germline, CDR1 is SGHDN and CDR2 is FVKESK. With 5 bases removed from V and 0 bases from J, the gap between germline ends came to 11 bases. Concerning this clone: Its antigen remains unknown.

Donors were ostensibly healthy at sampling, although undocumented immune exposures were probable. What was sequenced was PBMCs. This TCR came from a man aged 25 to 45 in good health and CMV-seronegative. The chain links TRBV14 to TRBJ2-1; D gene unclear. The CDR3 is CASSELSHSYNEQFF. DNA for the CDR3: TGTGCCAGCAGCGAGCTTTCCCACTCCTACAATGAGCAGTTCTTC.